A single sample is the source of the 8 T cell receptor beta chains below, sequenced in a study of shared clonotypes between healthy human individuals. Assay: immunoSEQ multiplex PCR; the TCRdb copy retains only in-frame clones and omits some. The profile covers nearly 500,000 clones, with over 60% appearing a single time and 10% to 15% taken by the ten largest. Sequenced material: PBMCs. The receptors shown here come from a woman between 40 and 55 years old in good health. Some clones in this sample may be carry-over from other donors' samples.

With respect to this clone: A read error may account for a junction end that differs from germline. J is TRBJ2-1 and V is TRBV6-6; no reliable D call. The CDR3 runs 12 residues. Germline values: CDR1 MNHNY, CDR2 SVGAGI (reference sequence). CDR3 in DNA: TGTGCCAGCAGTTACCCGGACGGCCAAGAGCTCTTC. It translates to CASSYPDGQELF.

V gene TRBV7-9 combines with J gene TRBJ2-7, with a weak D call TRBD1 (5 bases). V lost 5 bases and J lost 2, with 13 bases in between. Germline CDR1 SEHNR, CDR2 FQNEAQ (reference sequence). This CDR3 region has 14 residues. CDR3 sequence (DNA): TGTGCCAGCAGCCGACAGTTACCTACCTACGAGCAGTACTTC. As protein: CASSRQLPTYEQYF.

The CDR3 sequence: CASSLYNRAYEQYF. The CDR3 nucleotides read TGTGCCAGCAGCCTATATAACCGGGCCTACGAGCAGTACTTC. This sequence joins TRBV7-2 and TRBJ2-7, with no clear D. From germline, CDR1 is SGHTA and CDR2 FQGNSA. Trimming took 5 bases from V and 2 from J, leaving 13 bases between them. This CDR3 contains 14 residues. Together with reference TRBV7-2 and TRBJ2-7, the CDR3 gives the full variable domain: GAGVSQSPSNKVTEKGKDVELRCDPISGHTALYWYRQSLGQGLEFLIYFQGNSAPDKSGLPSDRFSAERTGGSVSTLTIQRTQQEDSAVYLCASSLYNRAYEQYFGPGTRLTVT.

The chain joins TRBV7-7 to TRBJ1-3; 10 bases align to TRBD1. The ends lost 5 bases at V and 0 bases at J; junction bases unmatched: 7. Germline assignment: CDR1 SSHAT and CDR2 FNYEAQ (reference sequence). The CDR3 has 17 residues. CDR3 sequence: CASSPSRDRGSGNTIYF. The CDR3 DNA reads TGTGCCAGCAGCCCCAGCCGGGACAGGGGCTCTGGAAACACCATATATTTT.

This clone came up a few times. The genes are TRBV5-4 and TRBJ1-3; possibly TRBD1 for D (5 bases). V was clipped by 0 bases and J by 9 bases, with 7 bases between them. Germline lookup yields CDR1 SGHNT and CDR2 YYREEE (reference sequence). The CDR3 runs to 12 residues. CDR3 bases: TGTGCCAGCAGCTTGGACAGGAGCACCATATATTTT. Its translation is CASSLDRSTIYF.

V is TRBV27 and J is TRBJ2-7, with D maybe TRBD2 (7 bases). V lost 6 bases to trimming and J lost 1 base, with 16 bases between them. Per the germline V gene, CDR1 is MNHEY and CDR2 is SMNVEV (reference sequence). The CDR3 is 15 amino acids. This chain's CDR3 is CASSRGRGLSYEQYF. CDR3 nucleotide sequence: TGTGCCAGCAGCCGGGGGCGGGGGCTTTCCTACGAGCAGTACTTC.

On this clone: Being one base from a much bigger clone, this may be a read error. The chain links TRBV2 to TRBJ2-5; TRBD1 agrees at 7 bases. The CDR3 consists of 14 residues. V lost 5 bases, J lost 1 base, and 4 bases stayed unmatched. The V gene's germline CDR1 is SNHLY and CDR2 FYNNEI. The CDR3 coding sequence is TGTGCCAGCAGTTCACAGGGGACCCAAGAGACCCAGTACTTC. Translating gives CASSSQGTQETQYF.

V usage is TRBV6-1 and J usage is TRBJ1-1; D is undetermined. The V end lost 1 base, the J end lost 1 base, and 7 bases lay between the germline ends. Germline-derived CDR1 and CDR2 are MNHNS and SASEGT. The CDR3 runs 14 residues. The CDR3 here is CASSEVVRNTEAFF. In nucleotides, the CDR3 is TGTGCCAGCAGTGAAGTTGTCAGGAACACTGAAGCTTTCTTT.